The T cell receptor beta chain described here comes from a study of beta chain features in type 1 diabetes. Study findings and constraints: Whether TCRB rearrangement is influenced by HLA type went unresolved here.

About this clone itself: Its specificity is unknown.

TCRB transcripts that were expressed got sequenced, as all of the isolated RNA had been reverse transcribed. Samples of naive, central memory and regulatory T cells yielded a mean of around 4 million reads. Clones were read by immunoSEQ multiplex PCR, and TCRdb kept only the in-frame ones, dropping some. The sample shows 300,000 to 450,000 clones, 10% to 15% of them seen only once. In total, each donor contributed a single heparinised blood draw that averaged about 120 mL. Unmatched junction bases numbered 9, after V lost 6 bases and J lost 6 bases. The length of the CDR3 is 14 residues. Germline loops: CDR1 MNHEY, CDR2 SMNVEV (reference sequence).

The gene calls are TRBV27 and TRBJ2-7; the match to TRBD1 covers 9 bases. The source is a man aged 18 to 30 in good health. The sequencing sample was made of naive CD4+ T cells from blood. The CDR3 region has the DNA TGTGCCAGCAGCCCGGACAGGGGCGCCAGCGAGCAGTACTTC. The encoded protein is CASSPDRGASEQYF.